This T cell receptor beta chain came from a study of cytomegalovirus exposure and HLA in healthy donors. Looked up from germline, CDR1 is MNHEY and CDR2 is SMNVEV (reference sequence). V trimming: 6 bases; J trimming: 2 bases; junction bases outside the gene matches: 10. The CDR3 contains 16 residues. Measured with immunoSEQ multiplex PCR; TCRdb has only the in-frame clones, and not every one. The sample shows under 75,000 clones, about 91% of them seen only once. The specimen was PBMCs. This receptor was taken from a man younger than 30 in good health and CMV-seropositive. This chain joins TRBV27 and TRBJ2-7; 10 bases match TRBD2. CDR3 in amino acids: CASSRISGRSPYEQYF. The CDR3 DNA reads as TGTGCCAGCAGCCGAATTAGCGGGAGGTCCCCCTACGAGCAGTACTTC.